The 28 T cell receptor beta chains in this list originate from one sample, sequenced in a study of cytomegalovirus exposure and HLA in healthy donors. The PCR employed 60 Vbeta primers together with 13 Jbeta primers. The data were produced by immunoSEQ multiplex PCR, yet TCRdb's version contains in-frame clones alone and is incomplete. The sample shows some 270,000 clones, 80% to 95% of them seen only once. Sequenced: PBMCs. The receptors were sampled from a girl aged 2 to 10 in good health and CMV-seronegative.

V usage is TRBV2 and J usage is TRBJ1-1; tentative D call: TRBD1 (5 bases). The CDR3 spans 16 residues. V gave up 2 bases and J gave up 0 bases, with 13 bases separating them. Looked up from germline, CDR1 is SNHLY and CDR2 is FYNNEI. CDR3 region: CASSEFIDSLNTEAFF. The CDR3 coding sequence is TGTGCCAGCAGTGAATTCATAGACAGCCTGAACACTGAAGCTTTCTTT.

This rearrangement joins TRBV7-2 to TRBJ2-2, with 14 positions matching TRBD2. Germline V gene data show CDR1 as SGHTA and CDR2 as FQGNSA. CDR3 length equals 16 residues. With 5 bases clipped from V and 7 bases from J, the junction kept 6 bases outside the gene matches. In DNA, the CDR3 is TGTGCCAGCAGCGAATCCGGGACTAGCGGGAGCGGGGAGCTGTTTTTT. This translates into CASSESGTSGSGELFF.

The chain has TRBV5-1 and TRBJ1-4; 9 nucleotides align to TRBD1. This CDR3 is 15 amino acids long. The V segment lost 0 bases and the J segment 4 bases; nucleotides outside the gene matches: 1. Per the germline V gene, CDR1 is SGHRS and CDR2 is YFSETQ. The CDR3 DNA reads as TGCGCCAGCAGCTTGGAGGGACAGGGTAATGAAAAACTGTTTTTT. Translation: CASSLEGQGNEKLFF. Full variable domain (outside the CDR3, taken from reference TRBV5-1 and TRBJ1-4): KAGVTQTPRYLIKTRGQQVTLSCSPISGHRSVSWYQQTPGQGLQFLFEYFSETQRNKGNFPGRFSGRQFSNSRSEMNVSTLELGDSALYLCASSLEGQGNEKLFFGSGTQLSVL.

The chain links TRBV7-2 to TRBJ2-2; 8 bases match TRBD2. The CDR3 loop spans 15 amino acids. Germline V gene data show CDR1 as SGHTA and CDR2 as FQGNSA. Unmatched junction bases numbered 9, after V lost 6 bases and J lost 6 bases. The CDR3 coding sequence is TGTGCCAGCAGATTCAGCGGGAGCGGTCCCGGGGAGCTGTTTTTT. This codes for CASRFSGSGPGELFF. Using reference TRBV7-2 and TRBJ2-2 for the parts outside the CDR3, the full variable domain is GAGVSQSPSNKVTEKGKDVELRCDPISGHTALYWYRQSLGQGLEFLIYFQGNSAPDKSGLPSDRFSAERTGGSVSTLTIQRTQQEDSAVYLCASRFSGSGPGELFFGEGSRLTVL.

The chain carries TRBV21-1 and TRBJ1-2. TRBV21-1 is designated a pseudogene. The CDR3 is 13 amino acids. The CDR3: CASSKALWRGYTF. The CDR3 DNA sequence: TGTGCCAGCAGCAAAGCGCTTTGGAGGGGCTACACCTTC.

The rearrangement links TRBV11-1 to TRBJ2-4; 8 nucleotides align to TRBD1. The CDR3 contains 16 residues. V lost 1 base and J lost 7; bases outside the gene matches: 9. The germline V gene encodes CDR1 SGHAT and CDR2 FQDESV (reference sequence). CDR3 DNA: TGTGCCAGCAGCTTAGAAGGAGACAGGGGAGACAACATTCAGTACTTC. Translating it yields CASSLEGDRGDNIQYF.

The chain's CDR3 is CASSLGLDNSPLHF. CDR3 sequence (DNA): TGTGCCAGCAGCTTGGGACTAGATAATTCACCCCTCCACTTT. The rearrangement uses TRBV5-5 and TRBJ1-6, with D unclear. Trimming removed 0 bases from V and 5 bases from J, with 6 bases in between. The length of the CDR3 is 14 residues. CDR1 is SGHKS, CDR2 YYEKEE, per germline (reference sequence).

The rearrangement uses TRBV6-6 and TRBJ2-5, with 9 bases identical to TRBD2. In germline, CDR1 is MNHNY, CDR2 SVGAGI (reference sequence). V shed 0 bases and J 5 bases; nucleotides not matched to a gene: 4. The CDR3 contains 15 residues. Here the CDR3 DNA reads TGTGCCAGCAGTTACTCGGCGGGGGGGATGGAGACCCAGTACTTC. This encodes CASSYSAGGMETQYF.

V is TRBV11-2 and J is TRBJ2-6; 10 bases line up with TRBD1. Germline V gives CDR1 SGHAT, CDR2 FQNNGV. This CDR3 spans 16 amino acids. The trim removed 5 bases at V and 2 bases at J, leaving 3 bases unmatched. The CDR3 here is CASSRDRGTGANVLTF. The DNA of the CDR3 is TGTGCCAGCAGCCGGGACAGGGGAACTGGGGCCAACGTCCTGACTTTC.

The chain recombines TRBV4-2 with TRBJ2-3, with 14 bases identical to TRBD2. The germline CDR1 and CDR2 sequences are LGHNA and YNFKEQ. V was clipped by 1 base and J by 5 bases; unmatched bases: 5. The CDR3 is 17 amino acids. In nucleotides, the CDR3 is TGTGCCAGCAGCCAAGGGGGACTAGCGGGAGCGGGAGATACGCAGTATTTT. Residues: CASSQGGLAGAGDTQYF.

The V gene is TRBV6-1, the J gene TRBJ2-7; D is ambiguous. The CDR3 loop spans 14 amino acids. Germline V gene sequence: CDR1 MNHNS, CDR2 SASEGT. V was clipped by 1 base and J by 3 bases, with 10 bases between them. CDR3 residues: CASSEGELLYEQYF. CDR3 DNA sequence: TGTGCCAGCAGTGAAGGAGAGCTACTCTACGAGCAGTACTTC.

CDR3 amino acids: CASRRQGINTEAFF. DNA of the CDR3: TGTGCCAGCAGAAGACAGGGAATAAACACTGAAGCTTTCTTT. This rearrangement joins TRBV28 to TRBJ1-1, with 7 bases matching TRBD1. From germline, CDR1 is MDHEN and CDR2 SYDVKM. After removal of 6 bases from V and 2 bases from J, the junction contained 6 bases not matched to a gene. The CDR3 is made up of 14 amino acids.

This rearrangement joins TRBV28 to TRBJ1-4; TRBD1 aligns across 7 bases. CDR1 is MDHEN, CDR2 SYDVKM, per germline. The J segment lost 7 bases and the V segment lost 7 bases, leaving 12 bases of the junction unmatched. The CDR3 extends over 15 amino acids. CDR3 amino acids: CASTSGDRRFEKLFF. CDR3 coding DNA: TGTGCCAGCACTAGCGGGGACAGACGATTTGAAAAACTGTTTTTT.

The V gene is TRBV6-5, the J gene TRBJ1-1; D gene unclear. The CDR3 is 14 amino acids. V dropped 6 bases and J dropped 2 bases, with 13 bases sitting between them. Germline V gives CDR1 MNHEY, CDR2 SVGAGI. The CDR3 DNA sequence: TGTGCCAGCAGCCCCAAAAAATCCAACACTGAAGCTTTCTTT. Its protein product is CASSPKKSNTEAFF.

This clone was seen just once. The DNA for the CDR3 is TGTGCCAGCAGCCTTGGGACTAGCGGGGACTACGAGCAGTACTTC. Encoded protein: CASSLGTSGDYEQYF. This chain uses TRBV5-6 with TRBJ2-7; 13 bases map to TRBD2. The CDR3 length is 15 residues. CDR1 and CDR2 from the germline V gene are SGHDT and YYEEEE. V lost 4 bases to trimming and J lost 3 bases; unmatched junction nucleotides: 4.

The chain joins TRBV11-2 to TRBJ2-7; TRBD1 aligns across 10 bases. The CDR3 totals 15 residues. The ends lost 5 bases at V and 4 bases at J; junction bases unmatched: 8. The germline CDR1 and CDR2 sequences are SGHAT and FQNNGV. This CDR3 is CASSRLGQGFYEQYF. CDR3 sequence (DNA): TGTGCCAGCAGCCGACTGGGACAGGGGTTTTACGAGCAGTACTTC.

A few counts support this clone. The chain's CDR3 is CASRDDRDTEAFF. The CDR3 bases are TGCGCCAGCAGGGACGACAGGGACACTGAAGCTTTCTTT. The chain uses TRBV10-2 and TRBJ1-1, with 7 bases that match TRBD1. The CDR3 runs 13 residues. With V trimmed by 6 bases and J by 3 bases, 4 bases remained unmatched. The V gene's germline CDR1 is WSHSY and CDR2 SAAADI.

The chain's CDR3 is CASSSTDRASGNTIYF. The CDR3 region has the DNA TGTGCCAGCAGCTCCACGGACAGGGCCTCTGGAAACACCATATATTTT. The rearrangement links TRBV7-9 to TRBJ1-3, with 8 bases lining up with TRBD1. There are 16 residues in the CDR3. V gave up 4 bases and J gave up 0 bases; unmatched junction bases: 5. The germline CDR1 and CDR2 sequences are SEHNR and FQNEAQ (reference sequence). Supplemented by reference TRBV7-9 and TRBJ1-3, the full variable domain reads DTGVSQNPRHKITKRGQNVTFRCDPISEHNRLYWYRQTLGQGPEFLTYFQNEAQLEKSRLLSDRFSAERPKGSFSTLEIQRTEQGDSAMYLCASSSTDRASGNTIYFGEGSWLTVV.

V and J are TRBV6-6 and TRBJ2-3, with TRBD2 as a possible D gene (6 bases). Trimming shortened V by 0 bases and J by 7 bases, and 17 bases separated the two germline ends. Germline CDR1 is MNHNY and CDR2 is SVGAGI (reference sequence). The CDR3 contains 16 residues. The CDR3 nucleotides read TGTGCCAGCAGTTACTCTTGGGGGGAGTTGGGCAATACGCAGTATTTT. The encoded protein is CASSYSWGELGNTQYF.

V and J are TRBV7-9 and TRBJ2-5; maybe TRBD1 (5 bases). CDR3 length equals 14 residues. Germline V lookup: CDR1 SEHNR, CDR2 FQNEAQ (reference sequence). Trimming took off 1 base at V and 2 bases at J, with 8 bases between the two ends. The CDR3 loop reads CASSLEAGQETQYF. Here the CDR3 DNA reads TGTGCCAGCAGCTTAGAGGCAGGGCAAGAGACCCAGTACTTC.

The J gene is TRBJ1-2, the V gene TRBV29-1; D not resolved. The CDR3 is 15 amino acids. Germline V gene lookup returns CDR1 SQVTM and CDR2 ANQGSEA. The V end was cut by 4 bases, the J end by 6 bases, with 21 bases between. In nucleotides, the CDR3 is TGCAGCGTTGGGTTTAGAGGGATCGGGTACAATGGCTACACCTTC. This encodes CSVGFRGIGYNGYTF.

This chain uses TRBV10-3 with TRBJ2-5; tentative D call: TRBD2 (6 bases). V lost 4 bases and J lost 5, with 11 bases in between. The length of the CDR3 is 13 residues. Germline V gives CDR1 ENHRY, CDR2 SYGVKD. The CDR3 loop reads CAISGGTLETQYF. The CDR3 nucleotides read TGTGCCATCAGTGGTGGGACTCTGGAGACCCAGTACTTC.

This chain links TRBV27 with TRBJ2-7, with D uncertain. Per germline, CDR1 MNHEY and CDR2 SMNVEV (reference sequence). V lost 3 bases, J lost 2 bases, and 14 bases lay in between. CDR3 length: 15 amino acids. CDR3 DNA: TGTGCCAGCAGTTTCAGGTCGGATTCCCCCTACGAGCAGTACTTC. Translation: CASSFRSDSPYEQYF.

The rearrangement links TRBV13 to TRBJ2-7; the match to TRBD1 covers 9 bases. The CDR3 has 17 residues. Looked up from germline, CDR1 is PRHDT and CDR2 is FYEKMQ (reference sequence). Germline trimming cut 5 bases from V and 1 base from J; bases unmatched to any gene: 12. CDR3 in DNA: TGTGCCAGCAGCCCCGGCCCCCGGGACAGGGTGTCCTACGAGCAGTACTTC. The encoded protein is CASSPGPRDRVSYEQYF.

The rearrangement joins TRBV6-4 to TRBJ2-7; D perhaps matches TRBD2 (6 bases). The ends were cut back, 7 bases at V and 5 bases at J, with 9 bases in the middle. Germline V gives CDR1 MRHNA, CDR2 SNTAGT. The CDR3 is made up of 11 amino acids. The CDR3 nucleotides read TGTGCCAGCATAGGAGGGGACGAGCAGTACTTC. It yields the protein CASIGGDEQYF.

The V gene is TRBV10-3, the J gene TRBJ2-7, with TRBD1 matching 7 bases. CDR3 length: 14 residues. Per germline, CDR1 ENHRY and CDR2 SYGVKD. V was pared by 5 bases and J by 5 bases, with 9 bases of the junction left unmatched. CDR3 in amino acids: CAISRTGDGHEQYF. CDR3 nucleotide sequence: TGTGCCATCAGTAGGACAGGCGATGGACACGAGCAGTACTTC.

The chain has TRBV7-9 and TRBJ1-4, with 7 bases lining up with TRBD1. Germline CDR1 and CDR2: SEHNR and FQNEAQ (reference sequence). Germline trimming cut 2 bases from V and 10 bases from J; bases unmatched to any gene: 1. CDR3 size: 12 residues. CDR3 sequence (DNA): TGTGCCAGCAGCTTATCAGGGGGAAAACTGTTTTTT. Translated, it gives CASSLSGGKLFF.

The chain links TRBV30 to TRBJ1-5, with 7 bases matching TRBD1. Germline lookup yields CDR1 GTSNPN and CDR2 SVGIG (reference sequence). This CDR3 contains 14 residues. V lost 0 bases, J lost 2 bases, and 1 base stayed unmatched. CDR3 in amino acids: CAWSVTGGNQPQHF. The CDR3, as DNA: TGTGCCTGGAGTGTAACAGGGGGCAATCAGCCCCAGCATTTT.